These 26 T cell receptor beta chains came from one sample sequenced in a study of control samples from healthy donors and cancer patients. Generated by immunoSEQ multiplex PCR, the TCRdb table keeps only in-frame clones and is missing some. Here the sample spans about 150,000 clones, approximately 92% being singletons. The sequenced material came from blood. Receptors originate from a woman aged 40 to 50 in good health.

This chain connects TRBV6-5 to TRBJ1-6; 9 bases align to TRBD1. The CDR3 totals 16 residues. The germline V gene has CDR1 MNHEY and CDR2 SVGAGI. V was pared by 0 bases and J by 7 bases, with 4 bases of the junction left unmatched. CDR3 loop: CASSYSGQGFNSPLHF. DNA for the CDR3: TGTGCCAGCAGTTACTCGGGACAGGGTTTCAATTCACCCCTCCACTTT.

This chain connects TRBV29-1 to TRBJ2-3, with 9 nucleotides matching TRBD1. Germline V gives CDR1 SQVTM, CDR2 ANQGSEA. The junction had 2 bases not matched to a gene; V was cut back by 4 bases and J by 0 bases. The CDR3 is 14 residues long. The CDR3: CSVGTGASTDTQYF. The CDR3, as DNA: TGCAGCGTTGGGACAGGGGCTAGCACAGATACGCAGTATTTT.

This clone was seen once. This rearrangement joins TRBV11-2 to TRBJ2-5; possibly TRBD2 for D (5 bases). Trimming cost V 8 bases and J 2 bases, with 9 bases left between them. This CDR3 is 12 amino acids long. Germline V gene sequence: CDR1 SGHAT, CDR2 FQNNGV. In DNA, the CDR3 is TGTGCCAGCGCGGGTCCACAAGAGACCCAGTACTTC. It encodes CASAGPQETQYF.

The chain is built from TRBV11-2 and TRBJ1-2; D remains ambiguous. The CDR3 is 12 residues long. The ends were cut back, 2 bases at V and 8 bases at J, with 9 bases in the middle. Per the germline V gene, CDR1 is SGHAT and CDR2 is FQNNGV. CDR3 amino acids: CASSLRDYGYTF. The CDR3 DNA reads TGTGCCAGCAGCTTAAGGGATTACGGCTACACCTTC.

About this clone itself: Its ends do not fully match the called genes, so a read error is possible. V usage is TRBV5-6 and J usage is TRBJ1-2; D is uncertain. CDR3 size: 14 residues. The V gene's germline CDR1 is SGHDT and CDR2 YYEEEE. The CDR3 region is CASSLRAFPTFVSF. The CDR3 DNA is TGTGCCAGCAGCTTGAGGGCATTCCCTACGTTCGTTTCCTTC.

The V call is TRBV28, the J call TRBJ1-4; a weak D match, TRBD1 (6 bases). Trimming cost V 5 bases and J 7 bases, with 20 bases left between them. The germline V gene has CDR1 MDHEN and CDR2 SYDVKM. There are 16 residues in the CDR3. The CDR3 nucleotides read TGTGCCAGCAGTAGTTCGGGGGCGCGGACTTCTGAAAAACTGTTTTTT. This sequence encodes CASSSSGARTSEKLFF.

The chain uses TRBV27 and TRBJ2-5; D possibly corresponds to TRBD1 (5 bases). The length of the CDR3 is 14 residues. Trimming cost V 6 bases and J 4 bases, with 15 bases left between them. Per germline, CDR1 MNHEY and CDR2 SMNVEV (reference sequence). The CDR3, as DNA: TGTGCCAGCAGCTCAGGGATTTGGGGAGAGACCCAGTACTTC. Its translation is CASSSGIWGETQYF.

This clone turned up a few times. The chain carries TRBV6-2 or TRBV6-3 and TRBJ1-1, with 7 positions matching TRBD1. V trimming: 2 bases; J trimming: 1 base; junction bases outside the gene matches: 10. Germline assignment: CDR1 MNHEY and CDR2 SVGEGT. The CDR3 is 17 residues long. In DNA form, the CDR3 reads TGTGCCAGCAGTTACCCCCTCCCGACAGGGAGGAACACTGAAGCTTTCTTT. It is translated as CASSYPLPTGRNTEAFF.

The rearrangement joins TRBV4-1 to TRBJ2-3; 13 bases match TRBD2. CDR3 length equals 16 residues. V was clipped by 4 bases and J by 6 bases; unmatched bases: 7. The V gene's germline CDR1 is MGHRA and CDR2 YSYEKL. This CDR3 reads CASSPRLAGGPDTQYF. In DNA form, the CDR3 reads TGCGCCAGCAGCCCCCGACTAGCGGGGGGACCCGATACGCAGTATTTT.

This rearrangement joins TRBV12-3 or TRBV12-4 to TRBJ2-6, with D perhaps being TRBD1 or TRBD2 (5 bases each). The germline V and J ends were trimmed by 4 bases and 10 bases, with 11 bases remaining between them. This CDR3 spans 13 amino acids. The chain's CDR3 is CASSSGTWNVLTF. CDR3 bases: TGTGCCAGCAGTTCCGGGACGTGGAACGTCCTGACTTTC.

The V and J genes are TRBV6-5 and TRBJ1-2, with D tentatively TRBD1 (6 bases). The CDR3 is made up of 13 amino acids. Germline V gene data show CDR1 as MNHEY and CDR2 as SVGAGI. Trimming shortened V by 10 bases and J by 1 base, and 13 bases separated the two germline ends. The CDR3 is CATTGQNNYGYTF. The CDR3 nucleotides are TGTGCCACCACTGGACAGAATAACTATGGCTACACCTTC.

This chain uses TRBV4-2 with TRBJ1-2; TRBD1 agrees at 10 bases. CDR1 is LGHNA and CDR2 is YNFKEQ in the germline V gene. V lost 0 bases, J lost 8 bases, and 15 bases stayed unmatched. The CDR3 contains 18 residues. The CDR3 bases are TGTGCCAGCAGCCAAGATCTGAGTGATGGGACAGGGGCAAGAGGCTACACCTTC. Protein sequence: CASSQDLSDGTGARGYTF.

A remark on this clone: The sample has other DNA sequences that encode this CDR3 too. J is TRBJ1-2 and V is TRBV19; D not certain. V dropped 3 bases and J dropped 2 bases, with 7 bases sitting between them. The CDR3 consists of 13 residues. Germline CDR1 LNHDA, CDR2 SQIVND (reference sequence). CDR3 protein: CASSIGGNYGYTF. CDR3 in DNA: TGTGCCAGTAGTATCGGAGGGAACTATGGCTACACCTTC.

The chain combines TRBV29-1 with TRBJ2-7; 9 bases align to TRBD1. The CDR3 sequence is 15 residues long. Looked up from germline, CDR1 is SQVTM and CDR2 is ANQGSEA. V lost 4 bases to trimming and J lost 5 bases; unmatched junction nucleotides: 12. The CDR3 reads CSVGPWGQGKDEQYF. The CDR3 DNA sequence: TGCAGCGTTGGCCCATGGGGACAGGGTAAGGACGAGCAGTACTTC.

The rearrangement links TRBV10-2 to TRBJ2-3; D remains ambiguous. Germline-derived CDR1 and CDR2 are WSHSY and SAAADI. This CDR3 is 14 amino acids long. Trimming cost V 6 bases and J 5 bases, with 15 bases left between them. The CDR3 loop reads CASRSSVGLDTQYF. As DNA, the CDR3 is TGCGCCAGCAGGTCTTCTGTTGGTTTAGATACGCAGTATTTT.

The chain combines TRBV6-5 with TRBJ2-7; a possible D gene is TRBD2 (6 bases). Germline V lookup: CDR1 MNHEY, CDR2 SVGAGI. This CDR3 region has 15 residues. Trimming took off 4 bases at V and 1 base at J, with 14 bases between the two ends. CDR3 DNA sequence: TGTGCCAGCAGTTTATCGTTGACTAGTTCCTACGAGCAGTACTTC. Protein product: CASSLSLTSSYEQYF.

The V gene is TRBV19, the J gene TRBJ1-1; D not resolved. Germline loops: CDR1 LNHDA, CDR2 SQIVND (reference sequence). Trimming left V 4 bases short and J 2 bases short, with 8 bases between. The CDR3 runs 13 residues. The CDR3 reads CASSRISNTEAFF. CDR3 in DNA: TGTGCCAGTAGTAGGATTTCAAACACTGAAGCTTTCTTT.

This clone appeared once. The chain joins TRBV5-1 to TRBJ1-6; 7 nucleotides match TRBD1. Germline V gives CDR1 SGHRS, CDR2 YFSETQ. The CDR3 covers 15 residues. V lost 0 bases to trimming and J lost 8 bases; unmatched junction nucleotides: 5. CDR3 in amino acids: CASSLAGQNYSPLHF. The DNA for the CDR3 is TGCGCCAGCAGCTTGGCGGGACAGAATTATTCACCCCTCCACTTT.

J is TRBJ1-1 and V is TRBV19; a possible D gene is TRBD1 (5 bases). CDR3 length equals 14 residues. The germline V gene has CDR1 LNHDA and CDR2 SQIVND (reference sequence). Trimming shortened V by 6 bases and J by 1 base, and 12 bases separated the two germline ends. The CDR3 spells CASSRGSWNTEAFF. DNA for the CDR3: TGTGCCAGTAGCCGGGGGTCCTGGAACACTGAAGCTTTCTTT.

This rearrangement joins TRBV12-3 or TRBV12-4 to TRBJ1-1, with 10 bases identical to TRBD1. The trim removed 7 bases at V and 8 bases at J, leaving 4 bases unmatched. This CDR3 contains 12 residues. CDR3 protein: CASTQTGGEAFF. CDR3 DNA sequence: TGTGCCAGCACCCAGACAGGGGGCGAAGCTTTCTTT.

The chain has TRBV2 and TRBJ2-5; D call uncertain. In germline, CDR1 is SNHLY, CDR2 FYNNEI. The ends were cut back, 5 bases at V and 5 bases at J, with 9 bases in the middle. The CDR3 totals 12 residues. The DNA of the CDR3 is TGTGCCAGCAGTCGCCAAGGCGAGACCCAGTACTTC. This translates into CASSRQGETQYF.

The chain employs TRBV3-1 (or the pseudogene TRBV3-2) and TRBJ2-3, with D perhaps matching TRBD2 (6 bases). Deletions cut 6 bases from V and 6 bases from J, with 10 bases between. Germline assignment: CDR1 LGHDT and CDR2 YNNKEL (reference sequence). CDR3 size: 12 residues. CDR3 sequence reads: CASRHGGDTQYF. CDR3 in DNA: TGTGCCAGCAGGCATGGGGGGGATACGCAGTATTTT.

V gene TRBV5-1 combines with J gene TRBJ2-1; possibly TRBD1 or TRBD2 for D (6 bases each). This CDR3 is built from 15 residues. Germline CDR1 and CDR2: SGHRS and YFSETQ. Trimming removed 4 bases at V and 7 bases at J, with 18 bases between. For the CDR3, the DNA is TGCGCCAGCAGCCTAGGCGGAGGGACAAAGAATGAGCAGTTCTTC. Protein product: CASSLGGGTKNEQFF.

The chain has TRBV27 and TRBJ2-7; D call uncertain. V dropped 5 bases and J dropped 5 bases, with 10 bases sitting between them. The germline gives CDR1 MNHEY, CDR2 SMNVEV (reference sequence). This CDR3 has 12 residues. The CDR3 DNA reads as TGTGCCAGCAGTCCCAATCGCCACGAGCAGTACTTC. Protein sequence: CASSPNRHEQYF.

This chain joins TRBV3-1 (or the pseudogene TRBV3-2) and TRBJ2-1; 7 bases are a match to TRBD2. Germline V gene sequence: CDR1 LGHDT, CDR2 YNNKEL (reference sequence). The CDR3 totals 16 residues. Losses at the gene ends were 5 bases for V and 10 bases for J; bases not matched to a gene: 17. The CDR3 DNA reads TGTGCCAGCAGCAACGTGGGGGGGGGTGCCCCCTGGGAGCAGTTCTTC. Its protein is CASSNVGGGAPWEQFF.

As regards this clone: The junction and the germline gene differ at one end; a read error may be behind it. The V gene is TRBV2, the J gene TRBJ2-1; D tentatively reads TRBD1 or TRBD2 (6 bases each). The germline V gene encodes CDR1 SNHLY and CDR2 FYNNEI. The CDR3 has 15 residues. This CDR3 reads CASREEGGTYNEQFF. The DNA of the CDR3 is TGTGCCAGCAGGGAAGAGGGGGGCACCTACAATGAGCAGTTCTTC.